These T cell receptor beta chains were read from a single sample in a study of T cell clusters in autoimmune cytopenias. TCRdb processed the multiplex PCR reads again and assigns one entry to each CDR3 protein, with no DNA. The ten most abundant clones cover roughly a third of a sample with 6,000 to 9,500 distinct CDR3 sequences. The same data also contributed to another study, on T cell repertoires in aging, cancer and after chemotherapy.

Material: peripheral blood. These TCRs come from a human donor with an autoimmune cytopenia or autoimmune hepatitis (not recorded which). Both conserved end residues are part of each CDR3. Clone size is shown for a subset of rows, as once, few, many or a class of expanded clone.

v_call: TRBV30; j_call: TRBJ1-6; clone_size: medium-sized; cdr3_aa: CAWSVGRANSPLHF
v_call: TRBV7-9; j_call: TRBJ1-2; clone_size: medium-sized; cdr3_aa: CASTLGGGRVEGYTF
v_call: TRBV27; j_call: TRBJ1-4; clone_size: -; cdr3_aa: CASSFGSENEKLFF
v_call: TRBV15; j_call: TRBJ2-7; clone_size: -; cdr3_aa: CATADEGRSYEQYF
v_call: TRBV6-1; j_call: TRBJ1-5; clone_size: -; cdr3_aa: CASSEALDLGFNQPQHF
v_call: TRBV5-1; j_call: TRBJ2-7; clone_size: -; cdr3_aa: CASRPLDRSYEQYF
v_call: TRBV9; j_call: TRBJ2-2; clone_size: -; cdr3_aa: CASSVEGSGELFF
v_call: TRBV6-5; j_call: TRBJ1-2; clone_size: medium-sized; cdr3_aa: CASSYGTGPYGYTF
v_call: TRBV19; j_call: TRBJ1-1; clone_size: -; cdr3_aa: CASSPSGTAVAFF
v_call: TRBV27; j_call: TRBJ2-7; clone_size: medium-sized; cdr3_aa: CASSLSSGRRYEQYF
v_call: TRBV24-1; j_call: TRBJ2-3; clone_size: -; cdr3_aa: CATSDTSSSTDTQYF
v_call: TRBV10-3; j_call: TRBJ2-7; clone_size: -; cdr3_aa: CAISARPQSLYEQYF
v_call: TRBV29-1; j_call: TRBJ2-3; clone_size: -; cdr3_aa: CSVVSQGSTDTQYF
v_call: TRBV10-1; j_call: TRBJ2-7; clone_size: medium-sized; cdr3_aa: CASSESGEKSYEQYF
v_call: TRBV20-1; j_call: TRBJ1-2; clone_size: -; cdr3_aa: CSAYIQGGGSIGYTF
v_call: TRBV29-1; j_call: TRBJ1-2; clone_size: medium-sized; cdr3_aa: CSVDWLGVGGYTF
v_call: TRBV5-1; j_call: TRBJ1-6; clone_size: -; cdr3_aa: CASSLEGGRNSPLHF
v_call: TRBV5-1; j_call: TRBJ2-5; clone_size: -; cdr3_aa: CASSPGQSQETQYF
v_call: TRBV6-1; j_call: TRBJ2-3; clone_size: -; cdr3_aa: CASSVRAGTSGRAGSTDTQYF
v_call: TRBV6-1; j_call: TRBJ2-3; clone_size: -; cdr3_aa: CASSEGLAGGQNTQYF
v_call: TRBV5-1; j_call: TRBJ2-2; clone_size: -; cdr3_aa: CASSFVGRRRDPGELFF
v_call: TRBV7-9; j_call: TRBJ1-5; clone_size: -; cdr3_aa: CASSRTGAGQPQHF